The subject of this entry is one TCR beta chain. As handled by the study authors: The authors estimated nucleated cell counts from reference gene primer amplification. TCRdb's table, derived via immunoSEQ multiplex PCR, lists solely in-frame clones and lacks some. V and J calls plus clone size are reproduced from that table; the DNA served to infer D and trimming. The sample shows about 87,000 clones, around nine tenths of them seen only once. The source of the sample is a study of blood T cell repertoires in COVID-19. The overall study: Spain, Italy and the United States supplied samples that represented acute and convalescent COVID-19. T cells, B-cell-depleted T cells, or PBMCs provided the cDNA or gDNA that served as material.

The germline V gene has CDR1 SEHNR and CDR2 FQNEAQ (reference sequence). The CDR3 has 13 amino acids. V was cut by 1 base and J by 13 bases, with 16 bases left in between. Sequencing was carried out using peripheral blood. This clonotype was obtained from a man in his forties with acute or convalescent COVID-19. The V and J genes are TRBV7-9 and TRBJ1-1; D remains ambiguous. In nucleotides, the CDR3 is TGTGCCAGCAGCTTAGGAGCACCGAAGATGGTTTTCTTT. Residues: CASSLGAPKMVFF.